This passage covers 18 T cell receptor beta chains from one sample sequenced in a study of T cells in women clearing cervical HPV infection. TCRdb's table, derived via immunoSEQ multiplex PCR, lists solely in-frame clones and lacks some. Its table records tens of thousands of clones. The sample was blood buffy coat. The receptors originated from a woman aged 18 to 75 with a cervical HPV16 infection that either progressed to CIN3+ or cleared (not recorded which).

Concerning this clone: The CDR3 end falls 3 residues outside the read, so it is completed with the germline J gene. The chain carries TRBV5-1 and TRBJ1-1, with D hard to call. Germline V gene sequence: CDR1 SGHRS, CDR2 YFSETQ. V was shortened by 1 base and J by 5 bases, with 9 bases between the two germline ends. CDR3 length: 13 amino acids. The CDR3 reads CASSLQLETEAFF. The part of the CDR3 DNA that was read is TGCGCCAGCAGCTTGCAATTAGAGACTGAA.

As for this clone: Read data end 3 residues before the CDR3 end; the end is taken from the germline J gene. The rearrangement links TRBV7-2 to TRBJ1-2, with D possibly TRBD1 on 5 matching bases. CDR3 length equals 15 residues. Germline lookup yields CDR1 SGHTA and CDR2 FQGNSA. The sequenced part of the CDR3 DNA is TGTGCCAGCAGCTTAGGAGGGATCCGCTCCAGGGAC. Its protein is CASSLGGIRSRD. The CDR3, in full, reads CASSLGGIRSRDYTF.

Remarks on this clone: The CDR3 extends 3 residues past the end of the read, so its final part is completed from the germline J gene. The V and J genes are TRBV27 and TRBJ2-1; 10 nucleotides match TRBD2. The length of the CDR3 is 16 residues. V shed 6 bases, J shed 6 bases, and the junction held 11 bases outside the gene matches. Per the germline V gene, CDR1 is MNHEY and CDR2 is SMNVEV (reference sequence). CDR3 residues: CASSAGRLAGPNEQFF. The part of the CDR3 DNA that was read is TGTGCCAGCAGCGCAGGAAGACTAGCGGGCCCCAATGAG.

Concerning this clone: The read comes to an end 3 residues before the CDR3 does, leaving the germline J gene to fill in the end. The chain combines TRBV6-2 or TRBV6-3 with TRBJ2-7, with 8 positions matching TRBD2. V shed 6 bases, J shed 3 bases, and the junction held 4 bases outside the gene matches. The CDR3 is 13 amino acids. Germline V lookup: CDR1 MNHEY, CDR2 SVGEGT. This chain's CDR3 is CASRATSDYEQYF. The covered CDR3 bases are TGTGCCAGCAGAGCGACTAGCGACTACGAG.

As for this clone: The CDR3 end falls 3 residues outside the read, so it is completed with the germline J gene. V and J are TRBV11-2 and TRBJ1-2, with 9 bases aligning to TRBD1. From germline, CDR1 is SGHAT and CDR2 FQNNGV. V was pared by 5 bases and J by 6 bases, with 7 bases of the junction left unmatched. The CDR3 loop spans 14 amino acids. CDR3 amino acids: CASSVQGARHGYTF. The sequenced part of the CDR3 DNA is TGTGCCAGCAGCGTACAGGGGGCGCGGCATGGC.

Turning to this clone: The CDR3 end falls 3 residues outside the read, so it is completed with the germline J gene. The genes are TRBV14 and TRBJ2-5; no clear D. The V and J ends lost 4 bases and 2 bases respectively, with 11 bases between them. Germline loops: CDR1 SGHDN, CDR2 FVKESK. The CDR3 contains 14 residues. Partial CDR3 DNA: TGTGCCAGCAGCCCCAACATGAAACAAGAGACC. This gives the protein CASSPNMKQET. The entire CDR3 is CASSPNMKQETQYF.

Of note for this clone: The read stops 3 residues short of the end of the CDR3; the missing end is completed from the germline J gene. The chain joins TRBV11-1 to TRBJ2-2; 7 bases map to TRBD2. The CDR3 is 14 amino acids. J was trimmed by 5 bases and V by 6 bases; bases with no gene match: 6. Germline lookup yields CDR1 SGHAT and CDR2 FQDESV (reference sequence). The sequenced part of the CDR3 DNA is TGTGCCAGCAGACGGGAGGCAGGGACCGGGGAG. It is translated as CASRREAGTGE. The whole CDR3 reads CASRREAGTGELFF.

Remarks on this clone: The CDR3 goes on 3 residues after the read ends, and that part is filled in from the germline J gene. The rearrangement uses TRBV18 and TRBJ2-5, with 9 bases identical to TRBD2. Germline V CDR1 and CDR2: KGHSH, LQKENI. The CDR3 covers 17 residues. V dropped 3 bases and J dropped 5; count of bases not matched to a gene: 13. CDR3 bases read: TGTGCCAGCTCACCCGGGACTAGCATCACCCCTGGGGAGACC. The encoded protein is CASSPGTSITPGET. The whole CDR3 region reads CASSPGTSITPGETQYF.

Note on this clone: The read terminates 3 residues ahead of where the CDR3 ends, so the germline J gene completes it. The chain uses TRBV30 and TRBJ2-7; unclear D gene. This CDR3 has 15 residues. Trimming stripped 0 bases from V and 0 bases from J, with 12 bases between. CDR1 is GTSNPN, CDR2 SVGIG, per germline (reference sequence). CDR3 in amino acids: CAWSVKGSLSYEQYF. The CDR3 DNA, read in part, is TGTGCCTGGAGTGTAAAGGGTTCCCTCTCCTACGAG.

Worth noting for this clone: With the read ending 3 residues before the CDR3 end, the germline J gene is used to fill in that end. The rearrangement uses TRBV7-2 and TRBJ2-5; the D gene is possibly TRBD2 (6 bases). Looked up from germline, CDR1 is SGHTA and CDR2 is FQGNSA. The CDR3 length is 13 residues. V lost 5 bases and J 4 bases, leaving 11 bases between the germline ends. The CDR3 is CASSGGVGETQYF. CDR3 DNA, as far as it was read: TGTGCCAGCAGCGGCGGGGTGGGAGAGACC. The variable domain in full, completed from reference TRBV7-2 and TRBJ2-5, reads GAGVSQSPSNKVTEKGKDVELRCDPISGHTALYWYRQSLGQGLEFLIYFQGNSAPDKSGLPSDRFSAERTGGSVSTLTIQRTQQEDSAVYLCASSGGVGETQYFGPGTRLLVL.

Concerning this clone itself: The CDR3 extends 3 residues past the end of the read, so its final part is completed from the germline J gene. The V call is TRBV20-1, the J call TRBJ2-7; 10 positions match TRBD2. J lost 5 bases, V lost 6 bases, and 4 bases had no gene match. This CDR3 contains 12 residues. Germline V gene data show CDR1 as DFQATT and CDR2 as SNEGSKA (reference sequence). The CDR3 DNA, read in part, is TGCAGTGCCCACGGGACTAGCGACGAG. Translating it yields CSAHGTSDE. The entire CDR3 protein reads CSAHGTSDEQYF.

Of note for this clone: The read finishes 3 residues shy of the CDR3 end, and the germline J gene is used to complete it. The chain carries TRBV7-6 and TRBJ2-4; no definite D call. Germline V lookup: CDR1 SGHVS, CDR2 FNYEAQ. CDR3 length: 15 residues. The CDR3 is CASSLEGRSVETQYF. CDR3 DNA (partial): TGTGCCAGCAGCTTAGAGGGCAGATCAGTAGAGACT.

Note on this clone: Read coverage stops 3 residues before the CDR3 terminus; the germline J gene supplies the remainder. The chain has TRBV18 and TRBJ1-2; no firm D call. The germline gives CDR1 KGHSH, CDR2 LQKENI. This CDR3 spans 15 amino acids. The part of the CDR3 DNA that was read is TGTGCCAGCTCACCTTCTAGCGGGAGACTCAATGAC. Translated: CASSPSSGRLND. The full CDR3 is CASSPSSGRLNDYTF.

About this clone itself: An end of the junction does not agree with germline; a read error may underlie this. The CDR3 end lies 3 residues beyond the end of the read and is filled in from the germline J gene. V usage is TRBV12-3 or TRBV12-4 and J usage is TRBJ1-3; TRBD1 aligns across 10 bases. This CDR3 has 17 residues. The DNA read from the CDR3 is TGTGCCAGCAGTATCGCCGGGACAGGGGTCGAAGGAAACGCC. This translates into CASSIAGTGVEGNA. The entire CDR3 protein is CASSIAGTGVEGNAIYF.

The CDR3 protein is CAISADRTEENGYTF. The covered CDR3 bases are TGTGCCATCAGTGCCGACAGGACGGAGGAGAATGGC. The chain combines TRBV10-3 with TRBJ1-2; TRBD1 is a possible D gene (6 bases). The CDR3 goes on 3 residues after the read ends, and that part is filled in from the germline J gene. The CDR3 totals 15 residues. The V gene lost 4 bases and the J gene lost 6 bases, with 18 bases spanning the gap. CDR1 and CDR2 from the germline V gene are ENHRY and SYGVKD.

CDR3 protein: CASSEWTSGQETQYF. The CDR3 bases that were read are TGTGCCAGCAGCGAGTGGACTAGCGGACAAGAGACC. The chain is built from TRBV7-2 and TRBJ2-5; 10 nucleotides line up with TRBD2. Read coverage stops 3 residues before the CDR3 terminus; the germline J gene supplies the remainder. Per the germline V gene, CDR1 is SGHTA and CDR2 is FQGNSA. This CDR3 is 15 amino acids long. V gave up 5 bases and J gave up 2 bases; unmatched junction bases: 5.

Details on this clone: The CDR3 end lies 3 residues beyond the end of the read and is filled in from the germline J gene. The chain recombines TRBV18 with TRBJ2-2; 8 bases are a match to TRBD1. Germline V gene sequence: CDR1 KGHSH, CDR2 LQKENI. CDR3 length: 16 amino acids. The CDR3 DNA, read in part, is TGTGCCAGCTCACCTACTACGACAGGGGCAAATGAAAAG. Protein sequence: CASSPTTTGANEK. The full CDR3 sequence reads CASSPTTTGANEKLFF.

The part of the CDR3 DNA that was read is TGTGCCAGCACCCCGGGGGGTGTCTTCAATTCACCC. It is translated as CASTPGGVFNSP. The full-length CDR3 reads as CASTPGGVFNSPLHF. The chain couples TRBV7-2 to TRBJ1-6, with D possibly TRBD1 on 5 matching bases. The CDR3 extends 3 residues past the end of the read, so its final part is completed from the germline J gene. The CDR3 spans 15 residues. CDR1 is SGHTA and CDR2 is FQGNSA in the germline V gene. The V end was cut by 7 bases, the J end by 7 bases, with 17 bases between.